This entry describes one TCR beta chain. The antigen this receptor binds is unknown. Per-base qualities were not stored, and no clone one base away is much larger. V and J are truncated by 3 bases and 9 bases respectively, leaving an intervening sequence of 9 bases. For CDR1 and CDR2, the germline V gene lists MNHEY and SVGAGI. The CDR3 contains 11 residues, cysteine and phenylalanine counted. The retained sequence is limited to the CDR3, 33 bases, with the frame set at the first base. This sample stems from a study of control samples from healthy donors and cancer patients (dated by TCRdb to about 2020). Library preparation was by the immunoSEQ multiplex PCR assay. TCRdb obtained this table from immuneACCESS and retained in-frame rearrangements with V and J assigned. These tables miss some clones; where compared with another copy, unresolved V genes account for less than half of the shortfall, and the remainder is unexplained. Present in this sample are 150,000 or so clones, approximately 93% of which were seen just once. The top ten hold roughly 5.7% of the sample.

The V and J genes are TRBV6-5 and TRBJ2-7, with TRBD1 perhaps the D gene, on 5 matching bases. The receptor comes from a man aged 18 to 35 in good health. Specimen: blood. CDR3 loop: CASSYQGSQYF. The DNA sequence follows: TGTGCCAGCAGTTATCAGGGTTCGCAGTACTTC.